A selection of T cell receptor beta chains follows, all from one sample in a study of lymphopenia after photon versus proton radiotherapy. Here immunoSEQ multiplex PCR was the method, and the copy in TCRdb shows in-frame clones only, minus some. The sample consists of about 12,000 clones, 70% to 90% of them appearing once. This specimen consisted of peripheral blood, obtained from a patient treated with proton-based radiotherapy. All receptors derive from a man in his fifties or sixties with pancreatic cancer. CDR3s include the opening cysteine and the closing phenylalanine or tryptophan. D genes are given only for firm matches. The size field is filled for only some rows; it gives once, few, many or a size class.

J gene: TRBJ1-1
D gene: -
clone size: -
V gene: TRBV5-1
CDR3 protein: CASSLLGGAEAFF
CDR3 DNA: TGCGCCAGCAGCCTACTGGGGGGGGCTGAAGCTTTCTTT

J gene: TRBJ2-7
D gene: TRBD2
clone size: -
V gene: TRBV7-2
CDR3 protein: CASSFTGLAGEQYF
CDR3 DNA: TGTGCCAGCAGCTTTACCGGACTAGCGGGCGAGCAGTACTTC

J gene: TRBJ2-2
D gene: TRBD2
clone size: -
V gene: TRBV11-2
CDR3 protein: CASTPSGVNTGELFF
CDR3 DNA: TGTGCCAGCACCCCTAGCGGGGTGAACACCGGGGAGCTGTTTTTT

J gene: TRBJ2-5
D gene: TRBD2
clone size: -
V gene: TRBV2
CDR3 protein: CASSRLLGGQETQYF
CDR3 DNA: TGTGCCAGCAGCCGACTCCTCGGGGGGCAAGAGACCCAGTACTTC

J gene: TRBJ2-1
D gene: TRBD2
clone size: -
V gene: TRBV7-3
CDR3 protein: CASSLGTSGTNEQFF
CDR3 DNA: TGTGCCAGCAGCCTGGGGACTAGCGGGACGAATGAGCAGTTCTTC

J gene: TRBJ2-3
D gene: -
clone size: -
V gene: TRBV29-1
CDR3 protein: CSARHGTYTDTQYF
CDR3 DNA: TGCAGCGCACGACACGGAACGTACACAGATACGCAGTATTTT

J gene: TRBJ2-7
D gene: -
clone size: -
V gene: TRBV9
CDR3 protein: CASSVGGGGPYEQYF
CDR3 DNA: TGTGCCAGCAGCGTAGGAGGGGGGGGACCCTACGAGCAGTACTTC

J gene: TRBJ1-3
D gene: TRBD1
clone size: -
V gene: TRBV6-5
CDR3 protein: CASTRTGDSGNTIYF
CDR3 DNA: TGTGCCAGCACTAGGACAGGAGACTCTGGAAACACCATATATTTT

J gene: TRBJ2-1
D gene: -
clone size: -
V gene: TRBV29-1
CDR3 protein: CSVRGSSYNEQFF
CDR3 DNA: TGCAGCGTAAGGGGAAGCTCCTACAATGAGCAGTTCTTC

J gene: TRBJ2-5
D gene: -
clone size: -
V gene: TRBV20-1
CDR3 protein: CSASSRETQYF
CDR3 DNA: TGCAGTGCTAGTTCGCGCGAGACCCAGTACTTC

J gene: TRBJ2-7
D gene: -
clone size: -
V gene: TRBV7-2
CDR3 protein: CASSSAGAPYEQYF
CDR3 DNA: TGTGCCAGCAGCAGTGCCGGGGCCCCCTACGAGCAGTACTTC

J gene: TRBJ2-1
D gene: TRBD2
clone size: -
V gene: TRBV6-6
CDR3 protein: CASRLAGGYNEQFF
CDR3 DNA: TGTGCCAGCAGACTAGCGGGAGGGTACAATGAGCAGTTCTTC

J gene: TRBJ1-2
D gene: TRBD1
clone size: -
V gene: TRBV5-8
CDR3 protein: CAIWTGGDYGYTF
CDR3 DNA: TGTGCCATATGGACAGGGGGCGACTATGGCTACACCTTC

J gene: TRBJ2-2
D gene: -
clone size: -
V gene: TRBV10-1
CDR3 protein: CASSESHTVYTGELFF
CDR3 DNA: TGCGCCAGCAGTGAGTCGCACACAGTTTACACCGGGGAGCTGTTTTTT

J gene: TRBJ2-7
D gene: -
clone size: once
V gene: TRBV10-3
CDR3 protein: CAISDVGEQYF
CDR3 DNA: TGTGCCATCAGTGACGTGGGCGAGCAGTACTTC

J gene: TRBJ2-4
D gene: -
clone size: -
V gene: TRBV13
CDR3 protein: CASSLERGLLAKNIQYF
CDR3 DNA: TGTGCCAGCAGCTTAGAACGGGGATTGCTAGCCAAAAACATTCAGTACTTC

J gene: TRBJ2-1
D gene: TRBD1
clone size: -
V gene: TRBV27
CDR3 protein: CASSLFPPSGTGSHNEQFF
CDR3 DNA: TGTGCCAGCAGTTTATTTCCCCCCAGCGGGACAGGGTCCCACAATGAGCAGTTCTTC

J gene: TRBJ2-3
D gene: TRBD1
clone size: -
V gene: TRBV5-8
CDR3 protein: CASSLAGTGGTDTQYF
CDR3 DNA: TGTGCCAGCAGCTTGGCCGGGACAGGCGGTACAGATACGCAGTATTTT

J gene: TRBJ2-3
D gene: -
clone size: -
V gene: TRBV29-1
CDR3 protein: CSVDDRKGADTQYF
CDR3 DNA: TGCAGCGTTGATGACCGAAAGGGCGCAGATACGCAGTATTTT

J gene: TRBJ2-7
D gene: TRBD1
clone size: -
V gene: TRBV5-1
CDR3 protein: CASSLGSPGTATYEQYF
CDR3 DNA: TGCGCCAGCAGCTTGGGATCCCCCGGGACAGCAACCTACGAGCAGTACTTC

J gene: TRBJ2-3
D gene: TRBD2
clone size: -
V gene: TRBV19
CDR3 protein: CASSIGGTSGDTQYF
CDR3 DNA: TGTGCCAGTAGTATAGGCGGGACTAGCGGAGATACGCAGTATTTT

J gene: TRBJ1-1
D gene: -
clone size: -
V gene: TRBV19
CDR3 protein: CASRTGGSTEAFF
CDR3 DNA: TGTGCCAGTAGAACAGGCGGGAGCACTGAAGCTTTCTTT

J gene: TRBJ2-2
D gene: TRBD2
clone size: -
V gene: TRBV5-1
CDR3 protein: CASSSGLAGVSTGELFF
CDR3 DNA: TGCGCCAGCAGCTCGGGACTAGCGGGAGTTTCGACCGGGGAGCTGTTTTTT

J gene: TRBJ2-2
D gene: -
clone size: -
V gene: TRBV6-5
CDR3 protein: CASSRDSGELFF
CDR3 DNA: TGTGCCAGCAGTAGGGATTCCGGGGAGCTGTTTTTT

J gene: TRBJ2-7
D gene: -
clone size: -
V gene: TRBV19
CDR3 protein: CASSRESMYEQYF
CDR3 DNA: TGTGCCAGTAGTAGGGAATCCATGTACGAGCAGTACTTC

J gene: TRBJ2-7
D gene: TRBD2
clone size: few
V gene: TRBV19
CDR3 protein: CASSPRLAGGYEQYF
CDR3 DNA: TGTGCCAGTAGCCCCCGACTAGCGGGAGGCTACGAGCAGTACTTC

J gene: TRBJ2-1
D gene: -
clone size: -
V gene: TRBV7-9
CDR3 protein: CASSLAGPDYNEQFF
CDR3 DNA: TGTGCCAGCAGCTTAGCGGGGCCCGACTACAATGAGCAGTTCTTC

J gene: TRBJ2-6
D gene: TRBD1
clone size: -
V gene: TRBV5-3
CDR3 protein: CARSHRQGPWANVLTF
CDR3 DNA: TGTGCCAGAAGCCATAGACAGGGCCCCTGGGCCAACGTCCTGACTTTC

J gene: TRBJ2-7
D gene: TRBD1
clone size: -
V gene: TRBV4-1
CDR3 protein: CASSSPGQGIIEQYF
CDR3 DNA: TGCGCCAGCAGCAGTCCGGGACAGGGGATTATCGAGCAGTACTTC

J gene: TRBJ2-7
D gene: -
clone size: -
V gene: TRBV7-5
CDR3 protein: CARSTVPMLYEQYF
CDR3 DNA: TGTGCCAGAAGCACAGTCCCGATGCTTTACGAGCAGTACTTC

J gene: TRBJ2-1
D gene: -
clone size: -
V gene: TRBV1
CDR3 protein: CTSSKLGGRNDEQFF
CDR3 DNA: TGCACCAGCAGCAAGCTTGGCGGGAGGAACGATGAGCAGTTCTTC

J gene: TRBJ1-5
D gene: -
clone size: -
V gene: TRBV19
CDR3 protein: CASSIREGRVEQPQHF
CDR3 DNA: TGTGCCAGTAGTATTAGGGAGGGGAGGGTTGAACAGCCCCAGCATTTT

J gene: TRBJ2-1
D gene: -
clone size: -
V gene: TRBV19
CDR3 protein: CASSIEGTRREQFF
CDR3 DNA: TGTGCCAGTAGTATAGAGGGGACTCGGCGTGAGCAGTTCTTC

J gene: TRBJ2-7
D gene: -
clone size: once
V gene: TRBV15
CDR3 protein: CATSRVVWGAEYEQYF
CDR3 DNA: TGTGCCACCAGCAGAGTAGTGTGGGGGGCAGAATACGAGCAGTACTTC

J gene: TRBJ2-2
D gene: -
clone size: -
V gene: TRBV4-3
CDR3 protein: CASSQGAQPNTGELFF
CDR3 DNA: TGCGCCAGCAGCCAAGGTGCCCAGCCGAACACCGGGGAGCTGTTTTTT

J gene: TRBJ2-5
D gene: -
clone size: few
V gene: TRBV30
CDR3 protein: CAWSVDVAGETQYF
CDR3 DNA: TGTGCCTGGAGTGTAGACGTAGCAGGAGAGACCCAGTACTTC

J gene: TRBJ2-7
D gene: TRBD1
clone size: once
V gene: TRBV6-1
CDR3 protein: CASSPTGQGADEQYF
CDR3 DNA: TGTGCCAGCAGCCCCACCGGACAGGGGGCGGACGAGCAGTACTTC

J gene: TRBJ2-3
D gene: -
clone size: -
V gene: TRBV25-1
CDR3 protein: CASKSVATGVDTQYF
CDR3 DNA: TGTGCCAGCAAGTCCGTAGCCACGGGGGTAGATACGCAGTATTTT

J gene: TRBJ2-3
D gene: -
clone size: -
V gene: TRBV7-9
CDR3 protein: CASSLLLGDTQYF
CDR3 DNA: TGTGCCAGCAGCTTACTATTAGGGGATACGCAGTATTTT

J gene: TRBJ2-5
D gene: -
clone size: -
V gene: TRBV5-8
CDR3 protein: CASSSGTAEETQYF
CDR3 DNA: TGTGCCAGCAGCTCCGGGACTGCCGAAGAGACCCAGTACTTC

J gene: TRBJ1-4
D gene: TRBD1
clone size: -
V gene: TRBV5-8
CDR3 protein: CASSLEGTAEEKLFF
CDR3 DNA: TGTGCCAGCAGCTTGGAGGGGACAGCAGAAGAAAAACTGTTTTTT

J gene: TRBJ1-1
D gene: TRBD1
clone size: -
V gene: TRBV5-1
CDR3 protein: CASSTTQGATEAFF
CDR3 DNA: TGCGCCAGCAGCACTACTCAGGGGGCGACTGAAGCTTTCTTT

J gene: TRBJ2-7
D gene: TRBD1
clone size: -
V gene: TRBV5-1
CDR3 protein: CASSSTSDRVVPYEQYF
CDR3 DNA: TGCGCCAGCAGCTCGACATCGGACAGGGTAGTACCCTACGAGCAGTACTTC

J gene: TRBJ1-1
D gene: TRBD1
clone size: -
V gene: TRBV2
CDR3 protein: CASSDGPGQNKDEAFF
CDR3 DNA: TGTGCCAGCAGTGATGGACCGGGACAGAACAAAGATGAAGCTTTCTTT

J gene: TRBJ1-1
D gene: TRBD1
clone size: -
V gene: TRBV19
CDR3 protein: CASKAGRGQGGNTEAFF
CDR3 DNA: TGTGCCAGTAAGGCGGGGCGCGGACAGGGAGGGAACACTGAAGCTTTCTTT

J gene: TRBJ2-3
D gene: TRBD2
clone size: -
V gene: TRBV10-2
CDR3 protein: CASSEYPTSGYTDTQYF
CDR3 DNA: TGCGCCAGCAGTGAGTACCCCACTAGCGGGTACACAGATACGCAGTATTTT

J gene: TRBJ2-3
D gene: -
clone size: -
V gene: TRBV29-1
CDR3 protein: CSAPRSGSTDTQYF
CDR3 DNA: TGCAGCGCCCCCCGGAGCGGGAGCACAGATACGCAGTATTTT

J gene: TRBJ2-7
D gene: TRBD1
clone size: once
V gene: TRBV11-2
CDR3 protein: CASRTGTYEQYF
CDR3 DNA: TGTGCCAGCAGGACAGGGACCTACGAGCAGTACTTC

J gene: TRBJ2-1
D gene: -
clone size: -
V gene: TRBV9
CDR3 protein: CASSVSFSNEQFF
CDR3 DNA: TGTGCCAGCAGCGTAAGCTTTAGCAATGAGCAGTTCTTC

J gene: TRBJ2-1
D gene: -
clone size: -
V gene: TRBV15
CDR3 protein: CATSVLETNNEQFF
CDR3 DNA: TGTGCCACCAGCGTTTTAGAAACAAACAATGAGCAGTTCTTC

J gene: TRBJ1-2
D gene: -
clone size: once
V gene: TRBV27
CDR3 protein: CASSLGGRVGYTF
CDR3 DNA: TGTGCCAGCAGTTTGGGTGGCAGAGTTGGCTACACCTTC

J gene: TRBJ1-4
D gene: -
clone size: -
V gene: TRBV7-9
CDR3 protein: CASSLRKGRDEKLFF
CDR3 DNA: TGTGCCAGCAGCTTAAGGAAGGGGCGAGACGAAAAACTGTTTTTT

J gene: TRBJ1-4
D gene: TRBD1
clone size: -
V gene: TRBV5-8
CDR3 protein: CASSLAGTGGEKLFF
CDR3 DNA: TGTGCCAGCAGCTTGGCCGGGACAGGGGGGGAAAAACTGTTTTTT

J gene: TRBJ2-7
D gene: -
clone size: -
V gene: TRBV11-2
CDR3 protein: CASSSGRTYEQYF
CDR3 DNA: TGTGCCAGCAGCTCCGGACGGACCTACGAGCAGTACTTC

J gene: TRBJ1-6
D gene: -
clone size: -
V gene: TRBV30
CDR3 protein: CAWSTIGRGNSPLHF
CDR3 DNA: TGTGCCTGGAGTACCATAGGCAGGGGTAATTCACCCCTCCACTTT

J gene: TRBJ2-2
D gene: -
clone size: -
V gene: TRBV13
CDR3 protein: CASSLVTSGELFF
CDR3 DNA: TGTGCCAGCAGCTTAGTGACCAGCGGGGAGCTGTTTTTT

J gene: TRBJ2-7
D gene: TRBD1
clone size: few
V gene: TRBV6-6
CDR3 protein: CASALAPDRAEQYF
CDR3 DNA: TGTGCCAGCGCATTGGCCCCAGACAGGGCCGAGCAGTACTTC

J gene: TRBJ1-2
D gene: -
clone size: -
V gene: TRBV28
CDR3 protein: CASSGTPVGYGYTF
CDR3 DNA: TGTGCCAGCAGTGGGACACCGGTAGGGTATGGCTACACCTTC

J gene: TRBJ1-1
D gene: TRBD1
clone size: once
V gene: TRBV28
CDR3 protein: CASSYEGANLWNTEAFF
CDR3 DNA: TGTGCCAGCAGTTACGAGGGGGCTAACTTATGGAACACTGAAGCTTTCTTT

J gene: TRBJ1-2
D gene: -
clone size: few
V gene: TRBV11-2
CDR3 protein: CASSLLVKGLGYGYTF
CDR3 DNA: TGTGCCAGCAGCTTATTAGTGAAGGGCCTCGGCTATGGCTACACCTTC